This T cell receptor beta chain was sequenced in a study of tumor-infiltrating lymphocytes in oesophageal squamous cell carcinoma. Germline assignment: CDR1 SGHRS and CDR2 YFSETQ. The V gene end was trimmed by 6 bases and the J gene end by 4 bases; junction bases not matched to a gene: 11. CDR3 length equals 15 residues. TCRdb used MiXCR to reprocess the PCR reads, holding one entry per CDR3 protein. The sample yields about 12,000 distinct CDR3 sequences, about 55% seen once. This TCR was sampled from a female donor with esophageal squamous cell carcinoma. What was sequenced was esophageal tumor tissue. The chain has TRBV5-1 and TRBJ2-3, with 7 bases identical to TRBD2. CDR3 in DNA: TGCGCCAGCACAACTAGCGTCCCATTGTCAGATACGCAGTATTTT. Its translation: CASTTSVPLSDTQYF.